This is a list of T cell receptor beta chains from one sample in a study of blood T cell repertoires in COVID-19. Data came from immunoSEQ multiplex PCR; TCRdb stores just in-frame clones and leaves some out. The repertoire holds hundreds of thousands of clones, with around 87% as singletons. The sequencing sample was made of PBMCs or T cells enriched from blood (not recorded which). These receptor sequences come from a woman under 30 who had recovered from COVID-19. CDR3s include the opening cysteine and the closing phenylalanine or tryptophan. Fields, in order: J gene, D gene, clone size, V gene, CDR3 DNA, CDR3 protein. D genes are given only for firm matches. Where a row states a size, it is once, few, many or the class of an expanded clone; other rows omit it.

TRBJ1-2,TRBD1,-,TRBV5-1,TGCGCCAGCAGCCCCGCGGGGACAGTCTATGGCTACACCTTC,CASSPAGTVYGYTF
TRBJ1-2,-,once,TRBV28,TGTGCCAGCAGTCCGATACTAAACTATGGCTACACCTTC,CASSPILNYGYTF
TRBJ2-1,TRBD1,-,TRBV28,TGTGCCAGCAGTTTACCAGACAGGGCAGGCTACAATGAGCAGTTCTTC,CASSLPDRAGYNEQFF
TRBJ1-5,TRBD1,few,TRBV6-1,TGTGCCAGCAGTGACACAGACAGGGGTCAGCCCCAGCATTTT,CASSDTDRGQPQHF
TRBJ1-2,-,-,TRBV5-1,TGCGCCAGCAGTGACCGACCCCGAGGGTCCGTCGATGGCTACACCTTC,CASSDRPRGSVDGYTF
TRBJ1-1,TRBD1,-,TRBV28,TGTGCCAGCAGTTTAGACCGCCTACAGGGGCAGATTGTCACTGAAGCTTTCTTT,CASSLDRLQGQIVTEAFF
TRBJ1-1,-,-,TRBV10-3,TGTGCCATCAGTGACATCGGTAGTAACACTGAAGCTTTCTTT,CAISDIGSNTEAFF
TRBJ1-1,TRBD1,-,TRBV5-5,TGTGCCAGCACCGGGGACAGGGCCACTGAAGCTTTCTTT,CASTGDRATEAFF
TRBJ1-2,-,-,TRBV12-3/TRBV12-4,TGTGCCAGCAGTTTAGATGTGGCCTATGGCTACACCTTC,CASSLDVAYGYTF
TRBJ2-2,-,-,TRBV7-2,TGTGCCAGCAGCTTAGATTGGGGAAGCGGCGGGGAGCTGTTTTTT,CASSLDWGSGGELFF
TRBJ2-7,-,once,TRBV9,TGTGCCAGCAGCGTAGATCCGGGGTTAAACTACGAGCAGTACTTC,CASSVDPGLNYEQYF
TRBJ1-6,-,-,TRBV5-4,TGTGCCAGCAGCTTGCCCTCCAGGGGATCACCCCTCCACTTT,CASSLPSRGSPLHF
TRBJ1-6,-,-,TRBV6-6,TGTGCCAGCAGGGGGGGGACCGCCGAGAATTCACCCCTCCACTTT,CASRGGTAENSPLHF
TRBJ2-7,TRBD2,-,TRBV7-2,TGTGCCAGCAGCGGGGTAGGACTAGCGGGGAGGTGGTCCTACGAGCAGTACTTC,CASSGVGLAGRWSYEQYF
TRBJ1-5,TRBD1,-,TRBV28,TGTGCCAGCAGTTTAGGGACAGGCGCGGCCTTTGTAAATCAGCCCCAGCATTTT,CASSLGTGAAFVNQPQHF
TRBJ1-2,TRBD1,-,TRBV18,TGTGCCAGCTCACCAGAGACAGGGGTCGGCTACACCTTC,CASSPETGVGYTF
TRBJ1-2,TRBD1,once,TRBV30,TGTGCCTGGAGGCGGGACAGGGTTATCAACTATGGCTACACCTTC,CAWRRDRVINYGYTF
TRBJ1-1,TRBD1,-,TRBV7-9,TGTGCCAGCAGACCTACAGGGGCCACTGAAGCTTTCTTT,CASRPTGATEAFF
TRBJ1-1,-,-,TRBV5-1,TGCGCCAGCAGCTTGGAAGGGGCCGACACTGAAGCTTTCTTT,CASSLEGADTEAFF
TRBJ2-3,TRBD2,-,TRBV4-2,TGTGCCAGCAGCCAATGGCTAGCGGGGGAGACCTCTAGCACAGATACGCAGTATTTT,CASSQWLAGETSSTDTQYF
TRBJ1-2,TRBD1,few,TRBV25-1,TGTGCCAGCAGCGCCGGGACAGGGGGAAGGGATGGCTACACCTTC,CASSAGTGGRDGYTF
TRBJ1-1,-,few,TRBV28,TGTGCCGGCAGGTGGGGGCGGAACACTGAAGCTTTCTTT,CAGRWGRNTEAFF
TRBJ2-1,-,-,TRBV9,TGTGCCAGCAGCGGGGGTCCAGGGCTAGGTTCCTACAATGAGCAGTTCTTC,CASSGGPGLGSYNEQFF